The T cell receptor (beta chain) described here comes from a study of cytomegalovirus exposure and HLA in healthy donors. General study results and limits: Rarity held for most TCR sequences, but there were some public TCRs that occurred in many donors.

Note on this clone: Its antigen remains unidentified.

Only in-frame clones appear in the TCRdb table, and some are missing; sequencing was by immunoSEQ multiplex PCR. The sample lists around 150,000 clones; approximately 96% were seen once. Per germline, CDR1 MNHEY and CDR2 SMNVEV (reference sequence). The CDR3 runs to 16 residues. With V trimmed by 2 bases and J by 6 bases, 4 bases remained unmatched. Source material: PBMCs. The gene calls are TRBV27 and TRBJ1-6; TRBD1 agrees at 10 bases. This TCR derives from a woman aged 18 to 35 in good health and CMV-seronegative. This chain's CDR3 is CASSLGQGGVNSPLHF. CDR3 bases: TGTGCCAGCAGTTTAGGACAGGGGGGGGTTAATTCACCCCTCCACTTT.